This TCR beta chain was captured in a study of blood T cell repertoires in COVID-19. Study overall: Some COVID-19 samples were acute and others convalescent; all came from the United States, Italy and Spain.

The CDR3 is made up of 13 amino acids. V gave up 3 bases and J gave up 4 bases, with 9 bases separating them. Measured with immunoSEQ multiplex PCR; TCRdb has only the in-frame clones, and not every one. The data contain 210,000 or so clones, approximately 86% of them singletons. The J gene is TRBJ1-1, the V gene TRBV12-3 or TRBV12-4, with no clear D. The material sequenced was peripheral blood. The clonotype comes from a young man with active or convalescent COVID-19. The CDR3 coding sequence is TGTGCCAGCAGTTTCGGGAGGAGCACTGAAGCTTTCTTT. This codes for CASSFGRSTEAFF.